This section outlines one TCR beta chain sequence together with its context. The data derive from a study of blood T cell repertoires in COVID-19. Study overall: The origin of the acute and convalescent COVID-19 samples was the United States, Italy and Spain.

The trim removed 3 bases at V and 1 base at J, leaving 6 bases unmatched. CDR3 length equals 16 residues. Looked up from germline, CDR1 is SGHVS and CDR2 is FQNEAQ. As originally analysed: Reference gene primer amplification yielded estimated nucleated cell counts. Here immunoSEQ multiplex PCR was the method, and the copy in TCRdb shows in-frame clones only, minus some. V, J and clone size are taken as reported in that table, and D and trimming were inferred from the DNA itself. The table includes approximately 130,000 clones, 80% detected once. This receptor was obtained from a human donor in a cohort sampled during active COVID-19. The chain employs TRBV7-8 and TRBJ2-1; TRBD2 agrees at 7 bases. The material sequenced was peripheral blood. CDR3 protein: CASSLKGGGSYNEQFF. CDR3 bases: TGTGCCAGCAGCTTGAAGGGCGGGGGATCCTACAATGAGCAGTTCTTC.